This T cell receptor (beta chain) was identified in a study of CD8 T cells in Susac syndrome. CD8+ and CD4+ blood T cells underwent TCR beta sequencing. Germline lookup yields CDR1 SGHAT and CDR2 FQNNGV. V shed 4 bases, J shed 5 bases, and the junction held 8 bases outside the gene matches. The CDR3 extends over 16 amino acids. RNA amounts of 0.5 to 1 ug underwent reverse transcription with random hexamers. An immunoSEQ multiplex PCR amplified TCR beta CDR3 over 54 Vbeta and 13 Jbeta. TCRdb recomputed calls from the immunoSEQ multiplex PCR reads with MiXCR, one row per CDR3 protein. The table lists just over 80,000 distinct CDR3 sequences, approximately 94% of them singletons.

The clonotype originates from a human donor in good health. This sequence joins TRBV11-2 and TRBJ2-1; 10 bases map to TRBD2. Specimen: CD8+ T cells from PBMCs. In DNA form, the CDR3 reads TGTGCCAGCAGCTACCCCCTAAGCGGGGGGGACAATGAGCAGTTCTTC. It specifies CASSYPLSGGDNEQFF.